Ten or more counts support the clone carrying this TCR beta chain. Some clones are missing from TCRdb's copy, which holds only in-frame ones; the method was immunoSEQ multiplex PCR. The table lists about 81,000 clones, with no singletons. These data come from a study of T cell clonality in common variable immunodeficiency. Sequencing input: peripheral blood mononuclear cells. The clonotype comes from a person between 18 and 75 years old in good health.

The CDR3 is CATSSGDRGQETQYF. Partial CDR3 DNA: TGTGCCACCAGTTCTGGGGACAGGGGACAAGAGACC. The genes are TRBV24-1 and TRBJ2-5, with 10 bases lining up with TRBD1. The read stops 3 residues short of the end of the CDR3; the missing end is completed from the germline J gene. The CDR3 runs to 15 residues. CDR1 and CDR2 from the germline V gene are KGHDR and SFDVKD. J was trimmed by 2 bases and V by 6 bases; bases with no gene match: 5.